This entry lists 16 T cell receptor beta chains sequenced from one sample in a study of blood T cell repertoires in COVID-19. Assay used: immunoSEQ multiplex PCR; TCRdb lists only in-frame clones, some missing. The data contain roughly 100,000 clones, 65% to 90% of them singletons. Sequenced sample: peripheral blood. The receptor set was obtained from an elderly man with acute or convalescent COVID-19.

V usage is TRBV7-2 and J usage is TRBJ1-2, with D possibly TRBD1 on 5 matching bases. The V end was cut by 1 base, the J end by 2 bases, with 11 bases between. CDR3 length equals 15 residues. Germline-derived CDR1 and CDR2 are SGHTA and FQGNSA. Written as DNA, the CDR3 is TGTGCCAGCAGCTTAGTTGCTACAGGCAACTATGGCTACACCTTC. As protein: CASSLVATGNYGYTF.

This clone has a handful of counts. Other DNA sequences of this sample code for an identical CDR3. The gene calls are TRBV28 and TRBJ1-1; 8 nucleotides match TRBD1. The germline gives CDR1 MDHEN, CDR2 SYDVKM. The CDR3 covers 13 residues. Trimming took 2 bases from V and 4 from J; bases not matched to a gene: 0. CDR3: CASSLTGGTEAFF. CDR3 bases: TGTGCCAGCAGTTTAACAGGGGGCACTGAAGCTTTCTTT.

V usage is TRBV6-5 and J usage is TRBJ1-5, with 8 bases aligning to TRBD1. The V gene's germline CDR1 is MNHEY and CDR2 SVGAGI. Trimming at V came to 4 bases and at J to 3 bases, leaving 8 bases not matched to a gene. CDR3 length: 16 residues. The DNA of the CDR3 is TGTGCCAGCAGTTCTCTTGGACAGGGAGACAATCAGCCCCAGCATTTT. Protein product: CASSSLGQGDNQPQHF.

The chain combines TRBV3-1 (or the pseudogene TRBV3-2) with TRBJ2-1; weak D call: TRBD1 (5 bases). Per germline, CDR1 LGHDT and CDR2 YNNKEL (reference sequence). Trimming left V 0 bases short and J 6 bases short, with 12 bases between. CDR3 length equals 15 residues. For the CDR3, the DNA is TGTGCCAGCAGCCAAGACGGCAGGGCCGGCAATGAGCAGTTCTTC. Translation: CASSQDGRAGNEQFF.

The CDR3 sequence is CASSLEGGKGNTIYF. In DNA, the CDR3 is TGCGCCAGCAGCTTGGAAGGGGGAAAAGGAAACACCATATATTTT. The chain couples TRBV5-1 to TRBJ1-3; a possible D gene is TRBD1 (6 bases). The germline V and J ends were trimmed by 0 bases and 4 bases, with 11 bases remaining between them. Germline CDR1 reads SGHRS; CDR2 reads YFSETQ. The CDR3 loop spans 15 amino acids.

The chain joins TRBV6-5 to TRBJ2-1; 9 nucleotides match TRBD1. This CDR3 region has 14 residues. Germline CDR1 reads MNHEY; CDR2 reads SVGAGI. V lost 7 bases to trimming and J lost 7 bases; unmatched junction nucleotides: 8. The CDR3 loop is CASKGGTGRNEQFF. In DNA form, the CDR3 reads TGTGCCAGCAAGGGTGGGACAGGGAGGAATGAGCAGTTCTTC.

The CDR3 nucleotides read TGTGCCAGCAGCTTCGGAGGGAATCAGCCCCAGCATTTT. Encoded protein: CASSFGGNQPQHF. This chain links TRBV7-3 with TRBJ1-5; no firm D call. V was trimmed by 3 bases and J by 4 bases, leaving 7 bases between them. The CDR3 contains 13 residues. Germline CDR1 is SGHTA and CDR2 is FQGTGA. Together with reference TRBV7-3 and TRBJ1-5, the CDR3 gives the full variable domain: GAGVSQTPSNKVTEKGKYVELRCDPISGHTALYWYRQSLGQGPEFLIYFQGTGAADDSGLPNDRFFAVRPEGSVSTLKIQRTERGDSAVYLCASSFGGNQPQHFGDGTRLSIL.

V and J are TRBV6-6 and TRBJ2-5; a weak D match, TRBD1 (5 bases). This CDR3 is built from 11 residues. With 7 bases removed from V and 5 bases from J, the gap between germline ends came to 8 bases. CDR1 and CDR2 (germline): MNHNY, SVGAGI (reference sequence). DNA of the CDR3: TGTGCCAGCACAGGGTGGGAGACCCAGTACTTC. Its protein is CASTGWETQYF.

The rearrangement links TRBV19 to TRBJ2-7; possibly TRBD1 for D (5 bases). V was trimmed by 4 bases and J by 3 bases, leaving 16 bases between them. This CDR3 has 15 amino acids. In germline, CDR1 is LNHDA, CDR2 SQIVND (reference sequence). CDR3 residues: CASSKGPPTLYEQYF. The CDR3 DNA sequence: TGTGCCAGTAGTAAGGGGCCTCCTACCCTCTACGAGCAGTACTTC.

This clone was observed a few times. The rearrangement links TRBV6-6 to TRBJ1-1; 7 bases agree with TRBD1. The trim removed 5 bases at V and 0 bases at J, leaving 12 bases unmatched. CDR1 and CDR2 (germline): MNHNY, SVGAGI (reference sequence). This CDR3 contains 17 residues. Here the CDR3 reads CASSRQLTTGVNTEAFF. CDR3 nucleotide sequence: TGTGCCAGCAGTCGCCAACTTACAACAGGGGTGAACACTGAAGCTTTCTTT.

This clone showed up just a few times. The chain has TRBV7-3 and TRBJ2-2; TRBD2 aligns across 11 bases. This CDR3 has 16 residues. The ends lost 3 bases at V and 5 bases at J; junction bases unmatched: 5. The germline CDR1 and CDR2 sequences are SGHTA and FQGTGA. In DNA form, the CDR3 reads TGTGCCAGCAGCTTCGGACTAGCGGGTGGGACCGGGGAGCTGTTTTTT. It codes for CASSFGLAGGTGELFF.

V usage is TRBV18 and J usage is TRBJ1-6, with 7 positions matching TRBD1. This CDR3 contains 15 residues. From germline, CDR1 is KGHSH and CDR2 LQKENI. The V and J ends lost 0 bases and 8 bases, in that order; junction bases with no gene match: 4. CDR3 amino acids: CASSPPRDRHSPLHF. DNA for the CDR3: TGTGCCAGCTCACCACCCCGGGACAGACATTCACCCCTCCACTTT. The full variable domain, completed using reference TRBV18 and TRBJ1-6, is NAGVMQNPRHLVRRRGQEARLRCSPMKGHSHVYWYRQLPEEGLKFMVYLQKENIIDESGMPKERFSAEFPKEGPSILRIQQVVRGDSAAYFCASSPPRDRHSPLHFGNGTRLTVT.

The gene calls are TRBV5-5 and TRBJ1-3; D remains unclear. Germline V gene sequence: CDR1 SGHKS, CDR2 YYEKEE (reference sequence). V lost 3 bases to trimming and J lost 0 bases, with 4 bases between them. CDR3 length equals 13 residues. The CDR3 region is CASSWSSGNTIYF. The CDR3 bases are TGTGCCAGCAGCTGGAGCTCTGGAAACACCATATATTTT. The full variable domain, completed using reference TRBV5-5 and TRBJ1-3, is DAGVTQSPTHLIKTRGQQVTLRCSPISGHKSVSWYQQVLGQGPQFIFQYYEKEERGRGNFPDRFSARQFPNYSSELNVNALLLGDSALYLCASSWSSGNTIYFGEGSWLTVV.

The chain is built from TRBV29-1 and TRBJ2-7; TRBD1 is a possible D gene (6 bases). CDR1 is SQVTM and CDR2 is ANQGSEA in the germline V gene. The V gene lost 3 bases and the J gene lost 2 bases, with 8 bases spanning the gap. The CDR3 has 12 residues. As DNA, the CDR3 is TGCAGCGTTGACAGGGGTCCCTACGAGCAGTACTTC. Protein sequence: CSVDRGPYEQYF.

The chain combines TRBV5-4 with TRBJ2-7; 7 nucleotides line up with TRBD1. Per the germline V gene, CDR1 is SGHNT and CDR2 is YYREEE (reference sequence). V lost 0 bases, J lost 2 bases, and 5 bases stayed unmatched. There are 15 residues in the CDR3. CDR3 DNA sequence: TGTGCCAGCAGCTTGGGACAGGGCCTGGCCTACGAGCAGTACTTC. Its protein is CASSLGQGLAYEQYF. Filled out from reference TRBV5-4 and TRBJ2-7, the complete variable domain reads ETGVTQSPTHLIKTRGQQVTLRCSSQSGHNTVSWYQQALGQGPQFIFQYYREEENGRGNFPPRFSGLQFPNYSSELNVNALELDDSALYLCASSLGQGLAYEQYFGPGTRLTVT.

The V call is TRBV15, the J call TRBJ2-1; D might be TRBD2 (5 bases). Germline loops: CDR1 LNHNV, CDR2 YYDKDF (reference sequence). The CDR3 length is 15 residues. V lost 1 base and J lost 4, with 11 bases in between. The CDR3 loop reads CATSRGGRGYNEQFF. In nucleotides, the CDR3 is TGTGCCACCAGCAGAGGAGGACGAGGGTACAATGAGCAGTTCTTC.